A single T cell receptor (beta chain) is shown here with its context. The antigen is undetermined. This sample is part of a study of beta chain features in type 1 diabetes. The wider study: Across all samples, over 85 million sorted cells were examined. General study findings and limits: There was a moderate but significant shortening of TCRB CDR3s in all four CD4+ subsets of Type 1 diabetes patients. Healthy donors had naive, central memory and Treg TCRB repertoires that appeared less similar than those seen among patients.

The CDR3 is 16 residues long. V was trimmed by 5 bases and J by 0 bases, leaving 14 bases between them. CDR1 is SGHAT, CDR2 FQNNGV, per germline. Isolation of CD4+ naive, central memory, regulatory and stem cell-like memory cells was achieved by sorting via CD45RO/CCR7/CD25/CD127/CD95/CD27. Expressed TCRB transcripts were sequenced, since all the RNA that had been isolated was reverse transcribed. Some 3.4 million reads were obtained on average from naive, central memory and regulatory T cell samples. Using immunoSEQ multiplex PCR, the repertoire was profiled, and TCRdb retains in-frame clones only, with some absent. The table records 250,000 to 350,000 clones, approximately 15% of them present only once.

The rearrangement uses TRBV11-2 and TRBJ2-1; no clear D gene. The sequence was obtained from a young man with type 1 diabetes. The specimen was naive CD4+ T cells from blood. The CDR3 sequence: CASSPRWAPSYNEQFF. Here the CDR3 DNA reads TGTGCCAGCAGCCCGAGATGGGCGCCCTCCTACAATGAGCAGTTCTTC.